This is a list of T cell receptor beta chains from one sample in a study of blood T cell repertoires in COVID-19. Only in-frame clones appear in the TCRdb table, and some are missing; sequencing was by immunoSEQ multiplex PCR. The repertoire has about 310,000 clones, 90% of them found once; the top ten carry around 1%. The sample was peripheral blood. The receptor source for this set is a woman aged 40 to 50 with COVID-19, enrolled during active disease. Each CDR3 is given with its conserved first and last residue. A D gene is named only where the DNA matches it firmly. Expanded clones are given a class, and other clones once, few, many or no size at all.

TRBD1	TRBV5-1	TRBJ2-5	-	TGCGCCAGCAGCCCGTACAGGGGGCGCGGAGAGACCCAGTACTTC	CASSPYRGRGETQYF
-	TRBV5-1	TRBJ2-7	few	TGCGCCAGCAACCTCGGGACTCCTATTTCCTACGAGCAGTACTTC	CASNLGTPISYEQYF
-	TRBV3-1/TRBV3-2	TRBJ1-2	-	TGTGCCAGCAGCCCATTATACAGGGAGGGCTACACCTTC	CASSPLYREGYTF
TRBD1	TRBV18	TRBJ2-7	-	TGTGCCAGCTCACGCTCCGGGACAGGGCGACACGAGCAGTACTTC	CASSRSGTGRHEQYF
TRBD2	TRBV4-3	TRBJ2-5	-	TGCGCCAGCAGCCAAGATACGCTAGCGGGGGGGCCGAGACGGGAGACCCAGTACTTC	CASSQDTLAGGPRRETQYF
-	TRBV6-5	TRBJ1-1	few	TGTGCCAGCAGTTACAGGGCAGGGATGGGGAACACTGAAGCTTTCTTT	CASSYRAGMGNTEAFF
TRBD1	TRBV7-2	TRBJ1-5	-	TGTGCCAGCAGCCGTTCAGGGGGCGACAATCAGCCCCAGCATTTT	CASSRSGGDNQPQHF
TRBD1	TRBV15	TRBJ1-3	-	TGTGCCACCAGTCCGAGGGGGCGTGAAGGAAACACCATATATTTT	CATSPRGREGNTIYF
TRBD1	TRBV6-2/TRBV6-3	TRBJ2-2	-	TGTGCCAGCAGTTACGATCGGACAGGGGTCACCGGGGAGCTGTTTTTT	CASSYDRTGVTGELFF
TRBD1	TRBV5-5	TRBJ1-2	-	TGTGCCAGCAGCCCGGGACAGGGGCGTGGTGACTATGGCTACACCTTC	CASSPGQGRGDYGYTF
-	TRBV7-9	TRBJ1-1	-	TGTGCCAGCAGCTTAGCGCGGGACTTCAACACTGAAGCTTTCTTT	CASSLARDFNTEAFF
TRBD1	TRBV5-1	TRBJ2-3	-	TGCGCCAGCAGCCGTTCGGGGGCAGGGGGCTTTCTAGATACGCAGTATTTT	CASSRSGAGGFLDTQYF
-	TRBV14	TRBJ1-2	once	TGTGCCAGCAGCCAAGATCGAAGCATAACTGGCTACACCTTC	CASSQDRSITGYTF
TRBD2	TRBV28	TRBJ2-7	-	TGTGCCACCGAGTTGGGACTAGCCTCCGAGCAGTACTTC	CATELGLASEQYF
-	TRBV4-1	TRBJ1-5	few	TGCGCCAGCAGCAAAGGATGGGCAAGGGGGAAGGGGCAGCCCCAGCATTTT	CASSKGWARGKGQPQHF
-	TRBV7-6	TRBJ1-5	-	TGTGCCAGCAGCTTAGGCGGGGGAGGCAATCAGCCCCAGCATTTT	CASSLGGGGNQPQHF
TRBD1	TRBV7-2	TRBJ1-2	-	TGTGCCAGCAGTCGGGACAGGGGGTTTGGCTACACCTTC	CASSRDRGFGYTF
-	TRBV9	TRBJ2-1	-	TGTGCCAGCAGCGTAGCGGTGAGCTCCTACAATGAGCAGTTCTTC	CASSVAVSSYNEQFF
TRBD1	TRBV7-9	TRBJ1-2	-	TGTGCCAGCAGCTTAGGGACAGGGGGCGCAGGTAACTATGGCTACACCTTC	CASSLGTGGAGNYGYTF
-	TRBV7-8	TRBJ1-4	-	TGTGCCAGCAGCTTAGTTCCCAGGCCCACTAATGAAAAACTGTTTTTT	CASSLVPRPTNEKLFF
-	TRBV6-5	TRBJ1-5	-	TGTGCCTCTAAAAATGTAGCGAGCAATCAGCCCCAGCATTTT	CASKNVASNQPQHF
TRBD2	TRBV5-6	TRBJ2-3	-	TGTGCCAGCAGCTTGATTAGCGGGGGCGGCACAGATACGCAGTATTTT	CASSLISGGGTDTQYF
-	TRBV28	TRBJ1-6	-	TGTGCCAGCAGTCCCTGGAGGGCTTCACCCCTCCACTTT	CASSPWRASPLHF
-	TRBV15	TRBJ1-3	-	TGTGCCACCAGCAGTAAGCAGGGGCCTGGAAACACCATATATTTT	CATSSKQGPGNTIYF
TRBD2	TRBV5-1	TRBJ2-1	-	TGCGCCAGCAGCTATCTAGCGGGGGGGCAGAATGAGCAGTTCTTC	CASSYLAGGQNEQFF
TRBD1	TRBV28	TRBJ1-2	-	TGTGCCAGCAGTAAATTTTACAGGGGGCGGGATGGCTACACCTTC	CASSKFYRGRDGYTF
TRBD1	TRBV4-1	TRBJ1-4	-	TGCGCCAGCAGCCCGTCCGGGACAGGGGCCTCTAATGAAAAACTGTTTTTT	CASSPSGTGASNEKLFF
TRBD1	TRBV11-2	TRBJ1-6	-	TGTGCCAGCAGCTTAGGGGGACAGGGTAATTCACCCCTCCACTTT	CASSLGGQGNSPLHF
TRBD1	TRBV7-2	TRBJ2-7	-	TGTGCCAGCAGGTCAGGACAGGGGGGGTGGCAGTACTTC	CASRSGQGGWQYF
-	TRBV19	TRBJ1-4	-	TGTGCCAGTAGTATCGGCGGGGCTGGTAAAGAAAAACTGTTTTTT	CASSIGGAGKEKLFF
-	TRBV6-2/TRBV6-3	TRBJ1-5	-	TGTGCCAGCAGTTACTCCAGGGTCGGGCAGCCCCAGCATTTT	CASSYSRVGQPQHF
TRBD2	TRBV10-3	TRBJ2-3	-	TGTGCCATCAGTCCTGCAGGGACTAGCGGGGGCACAGATACGCAGTATTTT	CAISPAGTSGGTDTQYF
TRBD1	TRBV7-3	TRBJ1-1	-	TGTGCCAGCAGCTTATCCCAGGGGGTAGGGGAAGCTTTCTTT	CASSLSQGVGEAFF
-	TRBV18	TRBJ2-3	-	TGTGCCAGCTCACCGACTGCTTCAGATACGCAGTATTTT	CASSPTASDTQYF
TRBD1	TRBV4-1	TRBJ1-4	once	TGCGCCAGCAGCCAAATCGCCGGGACAGGGTATGAAAAACTGTTTTTT	CASSQIAGTGYEKLFF
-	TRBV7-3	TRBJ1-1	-	TGTGCCAGCAACCCCGGGGATGAAGCTTTCTTT	CASNPGDEAFF
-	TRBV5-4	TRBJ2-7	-	TGTGCCAGCAGCTTGAGTGGCAGGCAGGGGTACGAGCAGTACTTC	CASSLSGRQGYEQYF
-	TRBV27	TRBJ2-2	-	TGTGCCAGCAACCAGGAGGGAAACACCGGGGAGCTGTTTTTT	CASNQEGNTGELFF
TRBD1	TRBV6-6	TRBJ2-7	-	TGTGCCAGCAGTTCACCAGGACAGGGGGCTTACGAGCAGTACTTC	CASSSPGQGAYEQYF
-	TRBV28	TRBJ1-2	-	TGTGCCAGCAGTCCCCATGGGGGGATCTATGGCTACACCTTC	CASSPHGGIYGYTF
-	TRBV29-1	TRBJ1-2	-	TGCAGCGTTGAGGGTTTGGGGCACTATGGCTACACCTTC	CSVEGLGHYGYTF
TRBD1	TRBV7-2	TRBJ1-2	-	TGTGCCAGCAGCACTGAACAGGGGTTCGGGGGCTACACCTTC	CASSTEQGFGGYTF
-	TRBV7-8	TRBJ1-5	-	TGTGCCAGCAGCTTATTCACGGGTAACGTCCCTCATCAGCCCCAGCATTTT	CASSLFTGNVPHQPQHF
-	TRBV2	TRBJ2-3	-	TGTGCCAGCAGTGGAGAGAGCACAGATACGCAGTATTTT	CASSGESTDTQYF
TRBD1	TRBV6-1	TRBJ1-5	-	TGTGCCAGCAGTCCTATTAACAGGGGGCCTCAGCCCCAGCATTTT	CASSPINRGPQPQHF
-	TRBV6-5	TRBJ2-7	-	TGTGCCAGCACCCCGCGGGACTTCCCCCTCTACGAGCAGTACTTC	CASTPRDFPLYEQYF
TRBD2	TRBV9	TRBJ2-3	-	TGTGCCAGCAGCGAATTAGCGGGAGGGTTGGCAGATACGCAGTATTTT	CASSELAGGLADTQYF
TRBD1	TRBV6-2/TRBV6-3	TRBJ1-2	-	TGTGCCAGCAGTGACCCCAGGACAGGAAGAATAAGGAATGGCTACACCTTC	CASSDPRTGRIRNGYTF
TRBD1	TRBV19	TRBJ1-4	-	TGTGCCAGTAGTTTGGGTACAGGGGTTGAAAAACTGTTTTTT	CASSLGTGVEKLFF
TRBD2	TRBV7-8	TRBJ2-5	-	TGTGCCAGCAGCTTCCTAGCGGGAGGGCCAGGGGAGACCCAGTACTTC	CASSFLAGGPGETQYF
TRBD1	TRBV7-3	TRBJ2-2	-	TGTGCCAGCAGCTTAGGGGTGAACAGGGGATCCGGGGAGCTGTTTTTT	CASSLGVNRGSGELFF
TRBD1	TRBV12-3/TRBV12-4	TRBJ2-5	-	TGTGCCAGCAGCACGGACAGGGCAAAGACCCAGTACTTC	CASSTDRAKTQYF
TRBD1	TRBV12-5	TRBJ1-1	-	TGTGCTAGTGGTTATCGACAGGGAACGGCTGAAGCTTTCTTT	CASGYRQGTAEAFF
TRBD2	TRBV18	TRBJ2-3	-	TGTGCCAGCTCAAGATCCTGGGCGGGGGACACAGATACGCAGTATTTT	CASSRSWAGDTDTQYF